This T cell receptor (beta chain) was identified during a study of cytomegalovirus exposure and HLA in healthy donors. Study-wide background: Previous work identified roughly 120 million unique TCR beta sequences from 150 million to 200 million T cells. General study findings and limits: The classifier reportedly diagnosed cytomegalovirus status with high specificity and sensitivity.

Primers for the PCR totalled 60 Vbeta and 13 Jbeta. This table comes from immunoSEQ multiplex PCR, and its TCRdb copy is limited to in-frame clones, with some not included. Of about 110,000 clones listed, about 80% are singletons. CDR1 and CDR2 from the germline V gene are SGHAT and FQDESV (reference sequence). This CDR3 comprises 17 residues. V gave up 1 base and J gave up 4 bases; unmatched junction bases: 13. With respect to this clone: Its target is unknown.

The receptor comes from a man between 45 and 60 years old in good health and CMV-seropositive. This chain uses TRBV11-1 with TRBJ2-7, with 7 bases matching TRBD2. Material for sequencing was PBMCs. The CDR3 loop is CASSLGPPSAGFYEQYF. DNA for the CDR3: TGTGCCAGCAGCTTAGGCCCCCCGTCAGCGGGGTTTTACGAGCAGTACTTC.